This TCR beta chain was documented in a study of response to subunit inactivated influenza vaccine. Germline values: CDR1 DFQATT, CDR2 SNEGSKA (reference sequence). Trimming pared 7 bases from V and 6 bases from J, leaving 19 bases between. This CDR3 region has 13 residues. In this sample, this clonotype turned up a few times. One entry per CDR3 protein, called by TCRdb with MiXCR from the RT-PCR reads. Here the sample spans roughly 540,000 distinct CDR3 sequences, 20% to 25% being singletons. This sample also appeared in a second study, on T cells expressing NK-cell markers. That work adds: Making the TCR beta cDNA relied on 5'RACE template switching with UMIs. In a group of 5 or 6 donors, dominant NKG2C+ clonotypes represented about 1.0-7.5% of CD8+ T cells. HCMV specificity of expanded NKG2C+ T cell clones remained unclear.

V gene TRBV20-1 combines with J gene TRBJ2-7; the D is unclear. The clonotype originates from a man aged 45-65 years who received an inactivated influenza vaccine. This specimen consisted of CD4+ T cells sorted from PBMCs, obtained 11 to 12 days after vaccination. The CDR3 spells CSGTWPAPGEQYF. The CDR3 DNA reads TGCAGTGGAACTTGGCCGGCCCCCGGCGAGCAGTACTTC.